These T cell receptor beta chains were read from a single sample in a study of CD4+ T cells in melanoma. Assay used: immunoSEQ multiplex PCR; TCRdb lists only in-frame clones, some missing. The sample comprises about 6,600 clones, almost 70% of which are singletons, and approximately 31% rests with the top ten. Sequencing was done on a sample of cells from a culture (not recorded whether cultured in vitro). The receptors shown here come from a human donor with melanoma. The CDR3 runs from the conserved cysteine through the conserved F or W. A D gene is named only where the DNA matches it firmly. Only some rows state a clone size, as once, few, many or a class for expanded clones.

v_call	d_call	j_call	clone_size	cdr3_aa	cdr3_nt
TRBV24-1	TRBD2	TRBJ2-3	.	CATSDSSGDGTDTQYF	TGTGCCACCAGTGATTCTAGCGGGGATGGCACAGATACGCAGTATTTT
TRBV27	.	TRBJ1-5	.	CASSLYPGGSGSQPQHF	TGTGCCAGCAGTTTATACCCCGGGGGTTCAGGGAGTCAGCCCCAGCATTTT
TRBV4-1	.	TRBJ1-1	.	CASSQDASGSTEAFF	TGCGCCAGCAGCCAAGACGCCAGTGGGAGCACTGAAGCTTTCTTT
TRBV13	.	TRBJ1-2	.	CASSSPTVHGYTF	TGTGCCAGCAGCTCACCAACGGTGCACGGCTACACCTTC
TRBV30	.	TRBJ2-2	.	CAWTWGGELFF	TGTGCCTGGACCTGGGGGGGGGAGCTGTTTTTT
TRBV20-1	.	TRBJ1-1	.	CSAESKLGGF	TGCAGTGCTGAATCGAAGTTGGGCGGCTTT
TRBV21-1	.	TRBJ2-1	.	CASSKGERGSRDRQFF	TGTGCCAGCAGCAAAGGGGAGCGGGGGTCTCGAGATAGGCAGTTCTTC
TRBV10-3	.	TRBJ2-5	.	CAISESGYSQETQYF	TGTGCCATCAGTGAGTCAGGCTATTCCCAAGAGACCCAGTACTTC
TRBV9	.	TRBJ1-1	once	CASSAEGHLVGAFF	TGTGCCAGCAGCGCCGAGGGACATCTCGTCGGGGCTTTCTTT
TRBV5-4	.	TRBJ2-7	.	CASSSPAGSYEQYF	TGTGCCAGCAGCTCACCTGCCGGATCCTACGAGCAGTACTTC
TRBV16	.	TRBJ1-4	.	CASSQQLPATNEKLFF	TGTGCCAGCAGCCAACAGTTACCTGCAACTAATGAAAAACTGTTTTTT
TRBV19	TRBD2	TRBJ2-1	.	CASSMEPGLANEQFF	TGTGCCAGTAGTATGGAACCGGGACTAGCGAATGAGCAGTTCTTC
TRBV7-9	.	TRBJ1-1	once	CASSLGSRTEAFF	TGTGCCAGCAGCTTGGGTTCGAGGACTGAAGCTTTCTTT
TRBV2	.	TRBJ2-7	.	CASSEFEQYF	TGTGCCAGCAGTGAATTCGAGCAGTACTTC
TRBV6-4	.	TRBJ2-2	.	CASSDRDSAGELFF	TGTGCCAGCAGTGACAGGGATAGCGCCGGGGAGCTGTTTTTT
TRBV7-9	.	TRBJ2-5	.	CASSSSLRTQYF	TGTGCCAGCAGCTCGTCCCTCAGGACCCAGTACTTC
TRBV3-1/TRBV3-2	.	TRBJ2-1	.	CASSQGSGSYNEQFF	TGTGCCAGCAGCCAAGGCAGCGGATCCTACAATGAGCAGTTCTTC
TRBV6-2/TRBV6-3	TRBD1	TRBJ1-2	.	CASSYDRGDGYTF	TGTGCCAGCAGTTACGACAGGGGCGATGGCTACACCTTC